This paragraph reports one T cell receptor beta chain. Original handling: Amplification from reference gene primers served as the basis for estimated nucleated cell counts. Clones were sequenced by immunoSEQ multiplex PCR, and TCRdb holds only the in-frame ones, with some missing. That table supplies the V and J calls and clone size; D and trimming were determined from the DNA. The table includes 150,000 to 200,000 clones, approximately 80% detected once. The CDR3 consists of 15 residues. J was trimmed by 2 bases and V by 1 base; bases with no gene match: 4. The germline V gene has CDR1 LNHDA and CDR2 SQIVND (reference sequence). This specimen belongs to a study of blood T cell repertoires in COVID-19. Ages ranged from roughly 18 to 100 years, with residence in fewer than 25 US areas. Grouping used clinical history reported by participants in a survey and questionnaire. Donors in Cohort 3 who had recovered were those with two negative PCRs, healthcare professional clearance, or resolution of their symptoms.

The chain employs TRBV19 and TRBJ2-7, with 8 bases fitting TRBD2. Input material: PBMCs or T cells enriched from blood (not recorded which). The source is a man between 50 and 59 years old who had recovered from COVID-19. CDR3 DNA: TGTGCCAGTAGTATAGCGGTAGCGGGGCCCTACGAGCAGTACTTC. Amino acid sequence: CASSIAVAGPYEQYF.